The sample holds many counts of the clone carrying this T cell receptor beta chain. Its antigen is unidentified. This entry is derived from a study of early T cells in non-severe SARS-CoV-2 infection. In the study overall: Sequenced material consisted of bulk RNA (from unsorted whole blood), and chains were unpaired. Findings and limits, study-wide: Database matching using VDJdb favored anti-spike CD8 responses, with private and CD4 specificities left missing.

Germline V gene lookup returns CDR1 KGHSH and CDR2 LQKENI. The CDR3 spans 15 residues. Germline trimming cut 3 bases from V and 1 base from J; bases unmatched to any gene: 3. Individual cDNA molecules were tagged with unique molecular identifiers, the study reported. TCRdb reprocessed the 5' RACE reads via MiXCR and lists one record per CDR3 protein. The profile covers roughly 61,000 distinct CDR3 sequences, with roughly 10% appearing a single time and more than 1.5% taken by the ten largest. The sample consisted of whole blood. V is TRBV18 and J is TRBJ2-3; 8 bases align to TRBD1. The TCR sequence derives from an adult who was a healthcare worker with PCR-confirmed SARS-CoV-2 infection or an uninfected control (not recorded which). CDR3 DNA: TGTGCCAGCTCACCCGACAGGGGACGCACAGATACGCAGTATTTT. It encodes CASSPDRGRTDTQYF.